What follows are 27 T cell receptor beta chains derived from one specimen sequenced in a study of shared clonotypes between healthy human individuals. Clones were read by immunoSEQ multiplex PCR, and TCRdb kept only the in-frame ones, dropping some. The sample has hundreds of thousands of clones; about 97% are singletons. In the naive CD8 group, cells lacked CD45RO and were positively selected for CCR7, so terminally differentiated effector memory CD45RA+ cells were left out. Input material: naive CD8+ T cells sorted from blood. The source is a man aged 30 to 39 in good health.

The chain couples TRBV7-8 to TRBJ2-1, with D hard to call. Germline lookup yields CDR1 SGHVS and CDR2 FQNEAQ. Trimming shortened V by 2 bases and J by 10 bases, and 6 bases separated the two germline ends. CDR3 length equals 11 residues. In DNA, the CDR3 is TGTGCCAGCAGCTTAACCGACGAGCAGTTCTTC. It yields the protein CASSLTDEQFF.

The CDR3 nucleotides read TGTGCCAGCAGTTACCTCGTGGGAGGTTACAATGAGCAGTTCTTC. It yields the protein CASSYLVGGYNEQFF. The chain employs TRBV6-6 and TRBJ2-1, with D maybe TRBD2 (6 bases). V lost 2 bases and J 4 bases, leaving 12 bases between the germline ends. The CDR3 is made up of 15 amino acids. CDR1 MNHNY and CDR2 SVGAGI come from the germline V gene (reference sequence).

V gene TRBV28 combines with J gene TRBJ2-2; D is perhaps TRBD2 (6 bases). The CDR3 covers 16 residues. The V gene lost 7 bases and the J gene lost 7 bases, with 22 bases spanning the gap. CDR1 and CDR2 from the germline V gene are MDHEN and SYDVKM. This chain's CDR3 is CASTPWNVGGGGELFF. CDR3 DNA sequence: TGTGCCAGCACCCCCTGGAATGTGGGAGGAGGCGGGGAGCTGTTTTTT.

V usage is TRBV2 and J usage is TRBJ2-6, with D uncertain. Trimming shortened V by 4 bases and J by 0 bases, and 7 bases separated the two germline ends. The CDR3 sequence is 15 residues long. CDR1 and CDR2 (germline): SNHLY, FYNNEI. The CDR3 nucleotides read TGTGCCAGCAGTGTTAGTAACTCTGGGGCCAACGTCCTGACTTTC. This codes for CASSVSNSGANVLTF.

The gene calls are TRBV10-2 and TRBJ2-7, with D possibly matching TRBD2 (6 bases). Trimming removed 6 bases from V and 3 bases from J, with 9 bases in between. Germline CDR1 WSHSY, CDR2 SAAADI. The CDR3 is 12 amino acids. The CDR3 sequence is CASSGGDYEQYF. For the CDR3, the DNA is TGCGCCAGCAGCGGGGGAGACTACGAGCAGTACTTC.

The chain employs TRBV19 and TRBJ2-1; possibly TRBD1 for D (5 bases). V shed 5 bases and J shed 1 base, with 15 bases lying between them. CDR3 length: 16 residues. Germline CDR1 is LNHDA and CDR2 is SQIVND (reference sequence). The CDR3 sequence is CASSALQGWSYNEQFF. CDR3 nucleotide sequence: TGTGCCAGTAGTGCCCTCCAGGGCTGGTCCTACAATGAGCAGTTCTTC. The full variable domain, with the rest looked up from reference TRBV19 and TRBJ2-1, is DGGITQSPKYLFRKEGQNVTLSCEQNLNHDAMYWYRQDPGQGLRLIYYSQIVNDFQKGDIAEGYSVSREKKESFPLTVTSAQKNPTAFYLCASSALQGWSYNEQFFGPGTRLTVL.

V and J are TRBV2 and TRBJ2-5, with TRBD2 as a possible D gene (5 bases). Between the trimmed V and J ends, which lost 10 bases and 5 bases, there was a span of 11 bases. Germline V gene sequence: CDR1 SNHLY, CDR2 FYNNEI. This CDR3 contains 11 residues. Here the CDR3 DNA reads TGTGCCACCTTATCGGGGGAGACCCAGTACTTC. This sequence encodes CATLSGETQYF. Based on the CDR3 plus reference TRBV2 and TRBJ2-5, the full variable domain is EPEVTQTPSHQVTQMGQEVILRCVPISNHLYFYWYRQILGQKVEFLVSFYNNEISEKSEIFDDQFSVERPDGSNFTLKIRSTKLEDSAMYFCATLSGETQYFGPGTRLLVL.

A few counts support this clone. The chain links TRBV7-9 to TRBJ1-4; 7 bases fit TRBD1. The CDR3 spans 15 residues. Germline V CDR1 and CDR2: SEHNR, FQNEAQ (reference sequence). The junction had 11 bases not matched to a gene; V was cut back by 5 bases and J by 8 bases. The CDR3 loop is CASSETVTGWEKLFF. DNA of the CDR3: TGTGCCAGCAGCGAAACGGTGACAGGGTGGGAAAAACTGTTTTTT.

The chain is built from TRBV7-9 and TRBJ2-7; TRBD1 agrees at 10 bases. V trimming: 4 bases; J trimming: 3 bases; junction bases outside the gene matches: 6. Germline V gives CDR1 SEHNR, CDR2 FQNEAQ (reference sequence). The CDR3 totals 15 residues. The CDR3 spells CASSSRWDRGYEQYF. For the CDR3, the DNA is TGTGCCAGCAGCTCGCGTTGGGACAGGGGCTACGAGCAGTACTTC.

This rearrangement joins TRBV18 to TRBJ2-1; the D gene is possibly TRBD2 (6 bases). The germline gives CDR1 KGHSH, CDR2 LQKENI. The CDR3 is made up of 14 amino acids. V shed 0 bases and J shed 6 bases, with 9 bases lying between them. The CDR3 DNA is TGTGCCAGCTCACCACCGACGGGACTCAATGAGCAGTTCTTC. Protein sequence: CASSPPTGLNEQFF.

The chain uses TRBV7-3 and TRBJ2-3; either TRBD1 or TRBD2 may supply D (6 bases each). Trimming took off 8 bases at V and 2 bases at J, with 20 bases between the two ends. CDR1 is SGHTA and CDR2 is FQGTGA in the germline V gene. There are 16 residues in the CDR3. The CDR3 DNA reads as TGTGCCAGCGGACAAGGGGGGTTCGCACTCACAGATACGCAGTATTTT. Translation gives CASGQGGFALTDTQYF.

The genes are TRBV30 and TRBJ2-1; D is unresolved. Germline loops: CDR1 GTSNPN, CDR2 SVGIG (reference sequence). The CDR3 is 11 amino acids. Between the trimmed V and J ends, which lost 0 bases and 10 bases, there was a span of 7 bases. CDR3: CAWSVGLEQFF. As DNA, the CDR3 is TGTGCCTGGAGTGTAGGGTTGGAGCAGTTCTTC.

The chain has TRBV4-3 and TRBJ2-1; possible D gene TRBD1, 6 bases. Germline V gives CDR1 LGHNA, CDR2 YSLEER. V was trimmed by 3 bases and J by 7 bases, leaving 22 bases between them. This CDR3 spans 17 amino acids. CDR3 sequence (DNA): TGCGCCAGCAGCCATTCATATAAAACAGGGTTAGGAAATGAGCAGTTCTTC. Its translation is CASSHSYKTGLGNEQFF.

This clone has only one observation. The chain has TRBV11-3 and TRBJ2-1; a weak D match, TRBD1 (6 bases). V dropped 5 bases and J dropped 9 bases, with 14 bases sitting between them. The CDR3 consists of 13 residues. Per the germline V gene, CDR1 is SGHNT and CDR2 is YENEEA. The CDR3 DNA reads as TGTGCCAGCAGCGCTACCTTAGGGGGTGAGCAGTTCTTC. Its translation: CASSATLGGEQFF. Based on the CDR3 plus reference TRBV11-3 and TRBJ2-1, the full variable domain is EAGVVQSPRYKIIEKKQPVAFWCNPISGHNTLYWYLQNLGQGPELLIRYENEEAVDDSQLPKDRFSAERLKGVDSTLKIQPAELGDSAVYLCASSATLGGEQFFGPGTRLTVL.

The V and J genes are TRBV7-8 and TRBJ2-5; 10 nucleotides match TRBD1. The ends lost 4 bases at V and 0 bases at J; junction bases unmatched: 8. Germline lookup yields CDR1 SGHVS and CDR2 FQNEAQ. CDR3 length equals 17 residues. The CDR3 bases are TGTGCCAGCAGCTCCATACGGGACAGGGGCGACCAAGAGACCCAGTACTTC. It encodes CASSSIRDRGDQETQYF.

On this clone: The junction departs from the called germline gene at one end, perhaps through a read error. This chain uses TRBV18 with TRBJ1-4; possibly TRBD1 for D (6 bases). The germline V gene encodes CDR1 KGHSH and CDR2 LQKENI. The CDR3 is 16 residues long. The CDR3, as DNA: TGTGCCAGCTCACCTACAAATTTTGGGGGCAATGTAAAACTGTTTTTT. It translates to CASSPTNFGGNVKLFF. The variable domain in full, with the rest retrieved from reference TRBV18 and TRBJ1-4, is NAGVMQNPRHLVRRRGQEARLRCSPMKGHSHVYWYRQLPEEGLKFMVYLQKENIIDESGMPKERFSAEFPKEGPSILRIQQVVRGDSAAYFCASSPTNFGGNVKLFFGSGTQLSVL.

A single count supports this clone. The chain couples TRBV6-1 to TRBJ1-2; TRBD1 is a possible D gene (5 bases). The V gene lost 0 bases and the J gene lost 4 bases, with 12 bases spanning the gap. CDR3 length: 15 amino acids. Germline V CDR1 and CDR2: MNHNS, SASEGT. CDR3 DNA: TGTGCCAGCAGTGAAGCGCTGACAGATAGCTATGGCTACACCTTC. Amino acids: CASSEALTDSYGYTF.

The gene calls are TRBV14 and TRBJ1-5; D remains ambiguous. Trimming shortened V by 0 bases and J by 3 bases, and 12 bases separated the two germline ends. Germline V CDR1 and CDR2: SGHDN, FVKESK. This CDR3 is built from 16 residues. DNA for the CDR3: TGTGCCAGCAGCCAAGAGGGAGGGTCTTCCAATCAGCCCCAGCATTTT. Its protein is CASSQEGGSSNQPQHF.

The rearrangement uses TRBV9 and TRBJ2-1, with TRBD2 matching 8 bases. CDR3 length equals 18 residues. V gave up 4 bases and J gave up 1 base; unmatched junction bases: 13. The V gene's germline CDR1 is SGDLS and CDR2 YYNGEE. The chain's CDR3 is CASSPDGLSGSSYNEQFF. CDR3 coding DNA: TGTGCCAGCAGCCCAGACGGGCTAAGCGGGAGTTCCTACAATGAGCAGTTCTTC.

The rearrangement uses TRBV11-2 and TRBJ2-7, with 7 bases lining up with TRBD1. Germline V gene sequence: CDR1 SGHAT, CDR2 FQNNGV. J lost 5 bases, V lost 8 bases, and 18 bases had no gene match. This CDR3 is 16 amino acids long. CDR3 sequence (DNA): TGTGCCAGCCTCGGCTATTTGGGGACAGTCGACGACGAGCAGTACTTC. Its protein is CASLGYLGTVDDEQYF.

The chain employs TRBV9 and TRBJ2-1; D tentatively fits TRBD1 or TRBD2 (5 bases each). Germline CDR1 is SGDLS and CDR2 is YYNGEE. CDR3 length: 15 amino acids. Trimming took off 4 bases at V and 0 bases at J, with 11 bases between the two ends. The CDR3 spells CASSTPGSSYNEQFF. DNA for the CDR3: TGTGCCAGCAGCACCCCAGGGAGCTCCTACAATGAGCAGTTCTTC.

This clone appeared once. The chain joins TRBV6-5 to TRBJ2-7; the match to TRBD2 covers 7 bases. The CDR3 length is 14 residues. V dropped 6 bases and J dropped 3; count of bases not matched to a gene: 8. Germline CDR1 is MNHEY and CDR2 is SVGAGI. CDR3 protein: CASSFSGLGYEQYF. As DNA, the CDR3 is TGTGCCAGCAGCTTTAGCGGGTTAGGCTACGAGCAGTACTTC.

The V and J genes are TRBV9 and TRBJ2-1; 10 bases line up with TRBD2. The CDR3 is made up of 18 amino acids. Per germline, CDR1 SGDLS and CDR2 YYNGEE. V shed 3 bases, J shed 6 bases, and the junction held 15 bases outside the gene matches. The CDR3: CASSAERSSGRLINEQFF. The CDR3, as DNA: TGTGCCAGCAGCGCTGAGAGGAGTAGCGGGAGGCTAATCAATGAGCAGTTCTTC.

V is TRBV4-2 and J is TRBJ2-7; weak D call: TRBD1 (5 bases). Per the germline V gene, CDR1 is LGHNA and CDR2 is YNFKEQ. The CDR3 is 13 residues long. Trimming removed 7 bases from V and 0 bases from J, with 10 bases in between. The CDR3 loop is CASKGINSYEQYF. DNA for the CDR3: TGTGCCAGCAAGGGGATTAACTCCTACGAGCAGTACTTC.

V gene TRBV5-1 combines with J gene TRBJ2-3; maybe TRBD2 (5 bases). The V gene lost 1 base and the J gene lost 2 bases, with 8 bases spanning the gap. This CDR3 spans 14 amino acids. Per germline, CDR1 SGHRS and CDR2 YFSETQ. For the CDR3, the DNA is TGCGCCAGCAGCTTGACTAGGTACACAGATACGCAGTATTTT. Amino acid sequence: CASSLTRYTDTQYF.

As concerns this clone: At the DNA level, this CDR3 is encoded by other sequences in the same sample as well. The chain is built from TRBV5-4 and TRBJ2-7; either TRBD1 or TRBD2 may fit D (6 bases each). CDR1 and CDR2 (germline): SGHNT, YYREEE (reference sequence). V lost 2 bases to trimming and J lost 0 bases, with 9 bases between them. The CDR3 length is 14 residues. CDR3 residues: CASSLRGASYEQYF. The CDR3 DNA follows: TGTGCCAGCAGCTTAAGGGGGGCCTCCTACGAGCAGTACTTC.

A single count supports this clone. V usage is TRBV5-1 and J usage is TRBJ2-5; maybe TRBD1 (6 bases). Germline lookup yields CDR1 SGHRS and CDR2 YFSETQ. The ends were cut back, 0 bases at V and 4 bases at J, with 7 bases in the middle. The CDR3 runs to 13 residues. Written as DNA, the CDR3 is TGCGCCAGCAGCTTGGCACAGGGAGAGACCCAGTACTTC. It translates to CASSLAQGETQYF.